This TCR beta chain came from a study of beta chain features in type 1 diabetes. Across the study: Healthy donors and patients showed comparable age, gender and cell yields.

Overall study results and limits: In every one of the four CD4+ subsets, TCRB CDR3s were moderately but significantly shorter in Type 1 diabetes patients.

The investigators reverse transcribed all of the isolated RNA, so they sequenced expressed TCRB transcripts. Some clones are missing from TCRdb's copy, which holds only in-frame ones; the method was immunoSEQ multiplex PCR. The sample includes hundreds of thousands of clones, approximately 30% of them seen just once. The germline gives CDR1 SGHDT, CDR2 YYEEEE. Trimming left V 2 bases short and J 3 bases short, with 6 bases between. The CDR3 length is 12 residues. Remarks on this clone: What it binds is not known.

This TCR came from a man aged 18-30 years in good health. Sequencing was done on a sample of naive CD4+ T cells from blood. The rearrangement joins TRBV5-6 to TRBJ2-7; D ambiguous. The DNA of the CDR3 is TGTGCCAGCAGCTTTCAGATCTACGAGCAGTACTTC. Translation gives CASSFQIYEQYF.